A selection of T cell receptor beta chains follows, all from one sample in a study of cytomegalovirus exposure and HLA in healthy donors. Sequenced by immunoSEQ multiplex PCR; TCRdb stores in-frame clones only, minus some. The sample carries about 190,000 clones, roughly 80% recorded once. Sequencing was carried out using PBMCs. Every receptor here comes from a man aged 40-49 years in good health and CMV-seropositive. Both conserved end residues are part of each CDR3. Fields, in order: J gene, V gene, CDR3 protein.

TRBJ1-5 | TRBV19 | CASALLGGGGRNQPQHF
TRBJ2-5 | TRBV5-1 | CASSFPAGGQETQYF
TRBJ2-7 | TRBV6-5 | CASAGGGYEQYF
TRBJ2-1 | TRBV6-4 | CASSDHTGLADLNEQFF
TRBJ2-2 | TRBV9 | CASSPPGERATGELFF
TRBJ2-7 | TRBV5-6 | CASSLVGGTSYEQYF
TRBJ1-6 | TRBV30 | CAWSLDRGIGRGSPLHF
TRBJ2-3 | TRBV9 | CASSAAAGRGEDTQYF
TRBJ2-3 | TRBV18 | CASSPGSGADTQYF
TRBJ2-3 | TRBV11-1 | CASSLEGGQDTQYF
TRBJ1-4 | TRBV4-2 | CASSQEVQGMGEKLFF
TRBJ1-1 | TRBV29-1 | CSVVRGADNTEAFF
TRBJ2-7 | TRBV27 | CASSFGREQYF
TRBJ1-1 | TRBV29-1 | CSVASRLKGDTEAFF
TRBJ2-5 | TRBV30 | CAWSVVSSQYF
TRBJ2-3 | TRBV28 | CASSPQGTDTQYF
TRBJ1-1 | TRBV19 | CASSPRDRGLNTEAFF
TRBJ2-2 | TRBV2 | CASSIDPDRENTGELFF
TRBJ1-2 | TRBV11-2 | CASSLGTGSGYTF
TRBJ1-3 | TRBV19 | CASSTTQGSSGNTIYF
TRBJ1-3 | TRBV19 | CASSIQGPGNTIYF
TRBJ1-5 | TRBV6-6 | CASSQRVDNQPQHF
TRBJ2-4 | TRBV29-1 | CSAGQKNIQYF
TRBJ2-2 | TRBV27 | CASSFSGTPSNTGELFF
TRBJ2-7 | TRBV6-5 | CASSAGGGIAGEQYF
TRBJ2-2 | TRBV9 | CASSVAPGGVYTGELFF
TRBJ1-3 | TRBV9 | CASSVDRAGNTIYF
TRBJ2-3 | TRBV15 | CATSPRTEKPDTQYF
TRBJ1-3 | TRBV30 | CAWIQRTIYF
TRBJ2-3 | TRBV5-6 | CASSPGLAGADTQYF
TRBJ2-7 | TRBV27 | CASSLERTVLREQYF
TRBJ2-1 | TRBV6-4 | CASSSTLNNEQFF
TRBJ2-7 | TRBV5-4 | CASSLSRVPYEQYF
TRBJ1-4 | TRBV28 | CASSFRPGVTEKLFF
TRBJ2-3 | TRBV7-9 | CASSQQTGVGTDTQYF
TRBJ1-2 | TRBV4-3 | CASSQEGAGDGYTF
TRBJ1-5 | TRBV5-8 | CASRQGLSQPQHF
TRBJ2-7 | TRBV7-9 | CASSPGLLNYEQYF
TRBJ2-5 | TRBV7-9 | CASSLYAGSFQETQYF
TRBJ2-7 | TRBV7-9 | CSSSLAVREQYF
TRBJ2-3 | TRBV19 | CASTTRTFVGAQYF
TRBJ1-1 | TRBV19 | CASRREGEAFF
TRBJ1-5 | TRBV18 | CASSPDRGYQPQHF
TRBJ2-7 | TRBV15 | CATSRGGTGGVGEQYF
TRBJ1-1 | TRBV7-3 | CASSLTGVGTEAFF
TRBJ2-2 | TRBV19 | CASSIIGAAGELFF
TRBJ1-1 | TRBV5-1 | CASTPSGQGARSTEAFF
TRBJ2-7 | TRBV25-1 | CASSARAQWFEQYF
TRBJ2-7 | TRBV28 | CASSLPTIRVKQYF
TRBJ1-1 | TRBV5-8 | CASSQYTGRLNTEAFF
TRBJ1-3 | TRBV4-3 | CASSQGNRVGNTIYF
TRBJ2-7 | TRBV2 | CASSGASYEQYF
TRBJ2-1 | TRBV19 | CASSRQGVEDEQFF